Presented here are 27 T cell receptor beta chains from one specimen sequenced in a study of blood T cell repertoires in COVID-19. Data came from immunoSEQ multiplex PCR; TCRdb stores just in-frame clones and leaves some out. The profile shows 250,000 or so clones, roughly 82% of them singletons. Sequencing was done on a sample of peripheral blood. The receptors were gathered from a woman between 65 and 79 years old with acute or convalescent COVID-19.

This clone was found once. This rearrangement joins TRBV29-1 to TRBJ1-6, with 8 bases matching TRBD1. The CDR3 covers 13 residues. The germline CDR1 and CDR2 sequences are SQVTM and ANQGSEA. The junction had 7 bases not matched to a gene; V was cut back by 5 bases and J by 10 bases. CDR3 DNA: TGCAGCGTTCGAAGGACAGGGATCTCACCCCTCCACTTT. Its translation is CSVRRTGISPLHF.

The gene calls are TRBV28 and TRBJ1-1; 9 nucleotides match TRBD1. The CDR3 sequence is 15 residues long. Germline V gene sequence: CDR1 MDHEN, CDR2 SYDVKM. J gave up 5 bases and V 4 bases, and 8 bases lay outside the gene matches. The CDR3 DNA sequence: TGTGCCAGCAGTTACCTACAGGGGGCAAGGACTGAAGCTTTCTTT. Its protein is CASSYLQGARTEAFF.

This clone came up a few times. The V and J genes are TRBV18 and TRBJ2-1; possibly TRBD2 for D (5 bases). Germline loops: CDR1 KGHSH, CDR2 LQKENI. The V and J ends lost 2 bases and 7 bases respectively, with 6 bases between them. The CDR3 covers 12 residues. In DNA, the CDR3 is TGTGCCAGCTCACCAGAGGGTAATGAGCAGTTCTTC. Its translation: CASSPEGNEQFF.

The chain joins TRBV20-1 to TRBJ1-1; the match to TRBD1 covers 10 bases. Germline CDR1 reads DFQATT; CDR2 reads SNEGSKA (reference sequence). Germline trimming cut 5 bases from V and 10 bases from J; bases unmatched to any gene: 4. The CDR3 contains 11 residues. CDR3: CSARTGGPAFF. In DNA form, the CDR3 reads TGCAGTGCTCGGACAGGGGGTCCAGCTTTCTTT.

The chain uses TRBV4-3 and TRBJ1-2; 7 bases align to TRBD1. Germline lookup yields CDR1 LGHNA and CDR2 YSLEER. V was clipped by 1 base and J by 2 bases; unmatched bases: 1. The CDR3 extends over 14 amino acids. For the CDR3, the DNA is TGCGCCAGCAGCCAAGCGGGACAGAACTATGGCTACACCTTC. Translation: CASSQAGQNYGYTF.

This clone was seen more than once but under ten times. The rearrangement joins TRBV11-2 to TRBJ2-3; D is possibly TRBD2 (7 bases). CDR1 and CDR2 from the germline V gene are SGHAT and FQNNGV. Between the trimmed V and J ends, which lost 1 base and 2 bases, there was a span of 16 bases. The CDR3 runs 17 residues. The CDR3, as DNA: TGTGCCAGCAGCTTAGCAGGGCGGGGGCTTCACACAGATACGCAGTATTTT. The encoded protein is CASSLAGRGLHTDTQYF.

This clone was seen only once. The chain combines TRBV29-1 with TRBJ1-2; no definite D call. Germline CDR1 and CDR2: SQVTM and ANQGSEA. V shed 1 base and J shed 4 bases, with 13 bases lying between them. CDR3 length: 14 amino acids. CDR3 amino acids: CSVEGIRGIYGYTF. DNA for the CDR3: TGCAGCGTTGAAGGGATCCGGGGAATCTATGGCTACACCTTC.

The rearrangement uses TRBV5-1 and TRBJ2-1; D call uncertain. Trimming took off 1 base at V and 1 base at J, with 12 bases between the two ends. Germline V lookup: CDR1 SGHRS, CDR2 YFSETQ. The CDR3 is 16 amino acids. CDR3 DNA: TGCGCCAGCAGCTTGTACGACTTACCTTCCTACAATGAGCAGTTCTTC. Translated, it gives CASSLYDLPSYNEQFF. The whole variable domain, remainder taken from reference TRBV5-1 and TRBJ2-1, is KAGVTQTPRYLIKTRGQQVTLSCSPISGHRSVSWYQQTPGQGLQFLFEYFSETQRNKGNFPGRFSGRQFSNSRSEMNVSTLELGDSALYLCASSLYDLPSYNEQFFGPGTRLTVL.

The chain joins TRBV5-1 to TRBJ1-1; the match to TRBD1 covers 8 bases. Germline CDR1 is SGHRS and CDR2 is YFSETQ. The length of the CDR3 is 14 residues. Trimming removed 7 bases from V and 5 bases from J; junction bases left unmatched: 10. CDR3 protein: CASALQGARTEAFF. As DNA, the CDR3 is TGCGCCAGCGCCCTCCAGGGGGCGCGGACTGAAGCTTTCTTT.

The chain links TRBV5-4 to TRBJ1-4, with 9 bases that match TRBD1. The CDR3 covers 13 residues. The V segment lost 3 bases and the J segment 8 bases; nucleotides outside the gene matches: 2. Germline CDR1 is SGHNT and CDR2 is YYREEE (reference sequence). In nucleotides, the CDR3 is TGTGCCAGCAGCTGGGACAGGGCGGAAAAACTGTTTTTT. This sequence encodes CASSWDRAEKLFF.

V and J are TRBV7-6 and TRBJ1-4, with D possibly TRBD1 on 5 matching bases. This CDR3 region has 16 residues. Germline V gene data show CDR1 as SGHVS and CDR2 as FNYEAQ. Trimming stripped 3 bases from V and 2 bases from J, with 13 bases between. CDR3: CASSFDRFGTNEKLFF. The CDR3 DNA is TGTGCCAGCAGCTTCGACAGATTCGGCACTAATGAAAAACTGTTTTTT.

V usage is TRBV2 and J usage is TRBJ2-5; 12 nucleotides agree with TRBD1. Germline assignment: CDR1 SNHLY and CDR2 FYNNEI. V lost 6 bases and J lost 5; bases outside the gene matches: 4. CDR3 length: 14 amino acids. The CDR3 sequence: CASRGQGAGETQYF. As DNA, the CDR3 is TGTGCCAGCAGGGGACAGGGGGCTGGTGAGACCCAGTACTTC.

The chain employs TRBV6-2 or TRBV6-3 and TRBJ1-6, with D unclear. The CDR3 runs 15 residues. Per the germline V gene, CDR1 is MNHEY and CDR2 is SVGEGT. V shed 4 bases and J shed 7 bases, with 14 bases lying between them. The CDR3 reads CASSSALLQNSPLHF. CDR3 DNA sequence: TGTGCCAGCAGTTCCGCACTTTTGCAAAATTCACCCCTCCACTTT.

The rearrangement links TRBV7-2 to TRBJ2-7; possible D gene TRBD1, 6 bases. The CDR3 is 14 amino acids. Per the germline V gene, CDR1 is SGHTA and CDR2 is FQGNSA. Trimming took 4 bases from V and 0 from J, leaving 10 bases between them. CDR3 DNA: TGTGCCAGCAGCTCGGGACAACACTCCTACGAGCAGTACTTC. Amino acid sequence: CASSSGQHSYEQYF.

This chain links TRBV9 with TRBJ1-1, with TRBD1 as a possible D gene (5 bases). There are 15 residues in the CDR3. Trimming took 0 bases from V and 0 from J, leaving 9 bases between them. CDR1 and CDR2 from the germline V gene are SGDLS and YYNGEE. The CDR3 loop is CASSVGGVLNTEAFF. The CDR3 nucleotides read TGTGCCAGCAGCGTAGGGGGGGTCCTGAACACTGAAGCTTTCTTT.

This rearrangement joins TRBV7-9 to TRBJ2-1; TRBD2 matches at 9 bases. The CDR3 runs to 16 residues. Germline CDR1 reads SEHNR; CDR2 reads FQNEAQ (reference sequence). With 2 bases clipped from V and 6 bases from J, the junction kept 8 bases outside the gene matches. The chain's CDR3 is CASSLYTGTSSNEQFF. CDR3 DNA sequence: TGTGCCAGCAGCTTATATACGGGGACTAGCTCCAATGAGCAGTTCTTC. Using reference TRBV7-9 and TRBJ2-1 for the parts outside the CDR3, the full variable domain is DTGVSQNPRHKITKRGQNVTFRCDPISEHNRLYWYRQTLGQGPEFLTYFQNEAQLEKSRLLSDRFSAERPKGSFSTLEIQRTEQGDSAMYLCASSLYTGTSSNEQFFGPGTRLTVL.

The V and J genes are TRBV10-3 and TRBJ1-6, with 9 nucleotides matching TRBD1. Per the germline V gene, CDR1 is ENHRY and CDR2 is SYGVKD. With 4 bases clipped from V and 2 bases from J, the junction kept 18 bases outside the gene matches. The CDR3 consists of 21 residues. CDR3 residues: CAISAVPGQGFPPPYNSPLHF. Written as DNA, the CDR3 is TGTGCCATCAGTGCCGTCCCGGGACAGGGTTTCCCTCCCCCCTATAATTCACCCCTCCACTTT.

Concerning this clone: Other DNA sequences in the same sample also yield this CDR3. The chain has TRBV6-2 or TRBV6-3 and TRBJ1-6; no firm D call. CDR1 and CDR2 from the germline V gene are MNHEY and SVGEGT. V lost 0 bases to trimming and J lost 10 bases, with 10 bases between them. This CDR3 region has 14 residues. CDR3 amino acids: CASSYSGVGSPLHF. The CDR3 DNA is TGTGCCAGCAGTTACTCCGGGGTCGGATCACCCCTCCACTTT.

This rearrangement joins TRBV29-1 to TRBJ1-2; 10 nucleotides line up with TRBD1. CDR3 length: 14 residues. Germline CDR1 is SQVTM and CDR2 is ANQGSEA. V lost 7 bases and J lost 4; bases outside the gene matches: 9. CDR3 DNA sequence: TGCAGCGCCGTGGGGGACAGGGGAGCCTATGGCTACACCTTC. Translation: CSAVGDRGAYGYTF. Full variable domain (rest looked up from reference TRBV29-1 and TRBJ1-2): SAVISQKPSRDICQRGTSLTIQCQVDSQVTMMFWYRQQPGQSLTLIATANQGSEATYESGFVIDKFPISRPNLTFSTLTVSNMSPEDSSIYLCSAVGDRGAYGYTFGSGTRLTVV.

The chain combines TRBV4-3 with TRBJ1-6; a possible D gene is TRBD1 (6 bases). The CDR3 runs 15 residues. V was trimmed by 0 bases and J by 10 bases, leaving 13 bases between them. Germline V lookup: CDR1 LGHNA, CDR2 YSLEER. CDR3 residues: CASSQDAGVGSPLHF. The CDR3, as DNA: TGCGCCAGCAGCCAAGACGCAGGGGTTGGGTCACCCCTCCACTTT.

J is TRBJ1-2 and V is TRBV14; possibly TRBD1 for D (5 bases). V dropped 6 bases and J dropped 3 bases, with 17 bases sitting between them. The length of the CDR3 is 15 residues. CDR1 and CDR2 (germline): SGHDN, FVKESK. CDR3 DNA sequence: TGTGCCAGCAGACGACCGGGGGGTATTGACTATGGCTACACCTTC. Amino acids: CASRRPGGIDYGYTF.

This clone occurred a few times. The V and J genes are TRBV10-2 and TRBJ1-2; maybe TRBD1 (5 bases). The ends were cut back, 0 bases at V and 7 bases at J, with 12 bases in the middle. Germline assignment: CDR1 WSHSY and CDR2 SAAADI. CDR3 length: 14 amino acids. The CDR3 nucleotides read TGCGCCAGCAGTGAGTCGACAGTCATCGGTGGCTACACCTTC. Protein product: CASSESTVIGGYTF.

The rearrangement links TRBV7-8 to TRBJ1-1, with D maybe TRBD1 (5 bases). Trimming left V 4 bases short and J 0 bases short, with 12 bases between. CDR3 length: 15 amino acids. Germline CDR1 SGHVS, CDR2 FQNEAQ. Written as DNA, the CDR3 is TGTGCCAGCAGCTACCCCAGGGCAATGAACACTGAAGCTTTCTTT. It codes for CASSYPRAMNTEAFF. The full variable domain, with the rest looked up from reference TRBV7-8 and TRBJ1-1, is GAGVSQSPRYKVAKRGQDVALRCDPISGHVSLFWYQQALGQGPEFLTYFQNEAQLDKSGLPSDRFFAERPEGSVSTLKIQRTQQEDSAVYLCASSYPRAMNTEAFFGQGTRLTVV.

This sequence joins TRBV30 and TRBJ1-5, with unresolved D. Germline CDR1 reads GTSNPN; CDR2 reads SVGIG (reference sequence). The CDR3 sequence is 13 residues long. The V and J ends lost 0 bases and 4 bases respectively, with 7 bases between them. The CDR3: CAWSVQWNQPQHF. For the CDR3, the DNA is TGTGCCTGGAGTGTACAGTGGAATCAGCCCCAGCATTTT. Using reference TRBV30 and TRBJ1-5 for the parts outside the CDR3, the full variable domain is SQTIHQWPATLVQPVGSPLSLECTVEGTSNPNLYWYRQAAGRGLQLLFYSVGIGQISSEVPQNLSASRPQDRQFILSSKKLLLSDSGFYLCAWSVQWNQPQHFGDGTRLSIL.

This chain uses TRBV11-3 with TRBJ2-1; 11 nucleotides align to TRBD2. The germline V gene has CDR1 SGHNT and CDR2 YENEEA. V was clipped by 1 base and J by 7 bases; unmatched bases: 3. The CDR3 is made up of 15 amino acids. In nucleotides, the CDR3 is TGTGCCAGCAGCTTAGGACTAGCGGGGAGGAATGAGCAGTTCTTC. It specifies CASSLGLAGRNEQFF.

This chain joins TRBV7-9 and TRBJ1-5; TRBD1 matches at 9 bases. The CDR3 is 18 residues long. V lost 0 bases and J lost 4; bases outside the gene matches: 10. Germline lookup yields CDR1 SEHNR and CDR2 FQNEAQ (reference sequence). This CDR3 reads CASSLARFGTGFNQPQHF. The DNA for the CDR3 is TGTGCCAGCAGCTTAGCGCGGTTTGGGACAGGGTTTAATCAGCCCCAGCATTTT.

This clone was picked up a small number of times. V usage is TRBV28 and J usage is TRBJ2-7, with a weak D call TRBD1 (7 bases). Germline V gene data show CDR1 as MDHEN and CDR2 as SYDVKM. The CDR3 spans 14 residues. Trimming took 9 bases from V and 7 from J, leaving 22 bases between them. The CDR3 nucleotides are TGTGCCAGTCATCAGGGGGGTCACCTCAAGGAGCAGTACTTC. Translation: CASHQGGHLKEQYF.